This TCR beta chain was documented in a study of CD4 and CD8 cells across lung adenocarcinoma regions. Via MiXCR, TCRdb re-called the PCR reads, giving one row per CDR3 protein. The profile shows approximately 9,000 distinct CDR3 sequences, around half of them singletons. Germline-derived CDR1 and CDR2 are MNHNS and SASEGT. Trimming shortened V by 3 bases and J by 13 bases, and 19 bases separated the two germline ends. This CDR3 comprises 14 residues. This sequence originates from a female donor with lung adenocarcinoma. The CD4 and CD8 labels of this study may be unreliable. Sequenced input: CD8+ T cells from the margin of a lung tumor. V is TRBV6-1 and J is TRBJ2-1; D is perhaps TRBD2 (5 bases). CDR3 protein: CASSDYGMGETQFF. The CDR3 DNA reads TGTGCCAGCAGTGATTACGGCATGGGAGAGACCCAGTTCTTC.